The rows below give T cell receptor beta chains drawn from one sample of a study of blood T cell repertoires in COVID-19. This table comes from immunoSEQ multiplex PCR, and its TCRdb copy is limited to in-frame clones, with some not included. This repertoire shows some 260,000 clones, about four fifths found once; its top ten account for 3.1%. Source material: peripheral blood. The receptors were gathered from a young woman with acute or convalescent COVID-19. Each CDR3 is given with its conserved first and last residue. The D gene is left open where the match is weak. The size entry is marked missing in some rows and otherwise reads once, few, many or a size class.

j_call,clone_size,cdr3_length,v_call,d_call,cdr3_nt,cdr3_aa
TRBJ2-6,-,14,TRBV19,TRBD1,TGTGCCAGTAGGGGACAGGGGGGGGCCAACGTCCTGACTTTC,CASRGQGGANVLTF
TRBJ1-6,-,15,TRBV11-2,-,TGTGCCAGCAGCTTAGTGTCCGGGATCGATTCACCCCTCCACTTT,CASSLVSGIDSPLHF
TRBJ2-5,-,11,TRBV11-3,-,TGTGCCAGCAGCCAAGAGGAGACCCAGTACTTC,CASSQEETQYF
TRBJ2-2,few,18,TRBV30,TRBD2,TGTGCCTGGAGTCTACGGACTAGCGGCTATGGCGGTACCGGGGAGCTGTTTTTT,CAWSLRTSGYGGTGELFF
TRBJ1-1,few,13,TRBV29-1,-,TGCAGCGTTGGCCCAGGGGAGGGAACTGAAGCTTTCTTT,CSVGPGEGTEAFF
TRBJ2-7,-,20,TRBV28,TRBD2,TGTGCCAGCAGTTTACTCCAGACTAGCGGGAGGGCCTCCAGGTCCTACGAGCAGTACTTC,CASSLLQTSGRASRSYEQYF
TRBJ2-7,once,20,TRBV7-3,-,TGTGCCAGCAGCTTAACAACATCCGTATCCTACCGGGACACAGTCTACGAGCAGTACTTC,CASSLTTSVSYRDTVYEQYF
TRBJ2-7,-,12,TRBV29-1,TRBD1,TGCAGCGTGGGACAGGGGAGCTACGAGCAGTACTTC,CSVGQGSYEQYF
TRBJ2-1,-,13,TRBV30,TRBD2,TGTGCCTGGACCTGGGGGGGGGTCAATGAGCAGTTCTTC,CAWTWGGVNEQFF
TRBJ2-5,-,15,TRBV5-1,-,TGCGCCAGCAGCTTGGTGGCTGGAGGTGAAGAGACCCAGTACTTC,CASSLVAGGEETQYF
TRBJ2-5,-,13,TRBV14,TRBD2,TGTGCCAGCAGCCAATGGACTAGCGAGACCCAGTACTTC,CASSQWTSETQYF
TRBJ2-5,-,14,TRBV6-6,TRBD2,TGTGCCAGCAGCCTACTAGCGGGAGTTGAGACCCAGTACTTC,CASSLLAGVETQYF
TRBJ1-6,once,14,TRBV6-5,TRBD1,TGTGCCAGCAGTCGGTCGACAGGGTTTTCACCCCTCCACTTT,CASSRSTGFSPLHF
TRBJ1-2,-,15,TRBV25-1,-,TGTGCCAGCAGTGAATATTCCCTGGACAGAGACGGCTACACCTTC,CASSEYSLDRDGYTF
TRBJ1-1,once,13,TRBV2,-,TGTGCCAGCGCGGGTCAGGGAGGCACTGAAGCTTTCTTT,CASAGQGGTEAFF
TRBJ1-4,-,14,TRBV25-1,-,TGTGCCAGCAGTCATCGACAGCCTAATGAAAAACTGTTTTTT,CASSHRQPNEKLFF
TRBJ2-1,-,21,TRBV6-2/TRBV6-3,TRBD1,TGTGCCAGCAGTAAAAATCCAAGACAGGGGCCTGGCTTTCACTCCTACAATGAGCAGTTCTTC,CASSKNPRQGPGFHSYNEQFF
TRBJ2-2,-,17,TRBV11-3,TRBD1,TGTGCCAGCAGCCCCGGGACAGGGAGGTCTAACACCGGGGAGCTGTTTTTT,CASSPGTGRSNTGELFF
TRBJ2-1,once,14,TRBV14,-,TGTGCCAGCAGCGACAGAAGAACCTACAATGAGCAGTTCTTC,CASSDRRTYNEQFF
TRBJ1-2,-,16,TRBV24-1,TRBD1,TGTGCCACCAGTGATAGGGGACAGTCCTCTCTTTATGGCTACACCTTC,CATSDRGQSSLYGYTF
TRBJ1-5,-,13,TRBV6-6,TRBD1,TGTGCCAGCAGGTCGGGACAGAATCAGCCCCAGCATTTT,CASRSGQNQPQHF
TRBJ2-7,once,17,TRBV4-2,TRBD2,TGTGCCAGCAGCCAAGATCCGTGTAGCGGGAGAGACTACGAGCAGTACTTC,CASSQDPCSGRDYEQYF
TRBJ1-1,-,13,TRBV18,-,TGTGCCAGCTCACCTACGGTGAACACTGAAGCTTTCTTT,CASSPTVNTEAFF
TRBJ2-1,few,17,TRBV6-2/TRBV6-3,TRBD2,TGTGCCAGCAGTTACGCTGGGGAGGGACCGCTCTACAATGAGCAGTTCTTC,CASSYAGEGPLYNEQFF
TRBJ1-3,-,14,TRBV6-5,-,TGTGCCAGCAGCAACGCCGGATGGGGGGGCACCATATATTTT,CASSNAGWGGTIYF
TRBJ2-7,once,11,TRBV20-1,-,TGCAGTGCTAGCCACAGTCCGGAGCAGTACTTC,CSASHSPEQYF
TRBJ1-5,-,16,TRBV19,TRBD1,TGTGCCAGTAGTACCCGGGCAGGGGGTTGGAATCAGCCCCAGCATTTT,CASSTRAGGWNQPQHF
TRBJ1-4,-,14,TRBV7-9,-,TGTGCCAGCAGCCCCGGGACATCGGGTGAAAAACTGTTTTTT,CASSPGTSGEKLFF
TRBJ1-2,few,17,TRBV6-4,-,TGTGCCAGCAGGCCCCGGACAGAGGCCCTCCCTTCGTCTGGCTACACCTTC,CASRPRTEALPSSGYTF
TRBJ1-1,-,13,TRBV29-1,-,TGCAGCGTTCTTTCCTTCGGTAGCACTGAAGCTTTCTTT,CSVLSFGSTEAFF
TRBJ2-3,-,16,TRBV13,TRBD2,TGTGCCAGCAGCTCGTGGCTAGCGGGAGTGAAAGATACGCAGTATTTT,CASSSWLAGVKDTQYF
TRBJ1-5,-,13,TRBV10-3,-,TGTGCCACTAGCGACAGTAGCAATCAGCCCCAGCATTTT,CATSDSSNQPQHF
TRBJ2-1,-,16,TRBV4-1,TRBD2,TGCGCCAGCAGCCAGCCCGGACTAGACGGGGGCAATGAGCAGTTCTTC,CASSQPGLDGGNEQFF
TRBJ2-1,-,16,TRBV7-2,-,TGTGCCAGCAGCTTATGGCAGGGGACAAACTACAATGAGCAGTTCTTC,CASSLWQGTNYNEQFF
TRBJ2-7,-,13,TRBV3-1/TRBV3-2,-,TGTGCCAGCAGCCAGCTAGGGGTGGGGGAGCAGTACTTC,CASSQLGVGEQYF
TRBJ1-1,-,15,TRBV4-1,TRBD1,TGCGCCAGCAGCCAATCACAGGGGGCGAACACTGAAGCTTTCTTT,CASSQSQGANTEAFF
TRBJ1-4,-,15,TRBV6-5,-,TGTGCCAGCAGTTACGGGGCGGGGGCGAATGAAAAACTGTTTTTT,CASSYGAGANEKLFF
TRBJ1-1,-,15,TRBV27,-,TGTGCCAGCAGTTTCGAGGGGGGGGCGAACACTGAAGCTTTCTTT,CASSFEGGANTEAFF
TRBJ2-1,-,15,TRBV4-3,-,TGCGCCAGCAGCCAAGGTCCCCTTTCCTACAATGAGCAGTTCTTC,CASSQGPLSYNEQFF
TRBJ2-1,-,15,TRBV9,TRBD2,TGTGCCAGCAGCGTAGGTTCGTGGGGGAGGGGTGAGCAGTTCTTC,CASSVGSWGRGEQFF
TRBJ2-7,-,15,TRBV7-9,TRBD2,TGTGCCATTACCTACATTTCTAGCGGGAGGGGCGAGCAGTACTTC,CAITYISSGRGEQYF
TRBJ2-7,-,15,TRBV18,-,TGTGCCAGCTCCCCCGTAGACCAGGGCTCCTACGAGCAGTACTTC,CASSPVDQGSYEQYF